The 3 T cell receptor beta chains below come from one sample, sequenced in a study of CD8 T cells in ankylosing spondylitis (dated by TCRdb to 2016 to 2017). The method behind the library was 5' RACE. Sequencing instrument: Illumina HiSeq 2500. Through fastp at Q25 and MiXCR, TCRdb rebuilt clones from the public reads, retaining in-frame beta chains. CDR3 protein sequences are deduplicated, and each keeps its most common genes and DNA. The sample data list 250,000 or so distinct CDR3 sequences, and 20% to 30% of these were observed just once. Clones ranked in the top ten supply approximately 0.61% of the sample. The material sequenced was blood, either unsorted or a sorted T cell fraction (not recorded which). Receptors originate from a male donor with ankylosing spondylitis or in good health (not recorded which).

This chain links TRBV5-6 with TRBJ1-1; the D gene is possibly TRBD1 (5 bases). Looked up from germline, CDR1 is SGHDT and CDR2 is YYEEEE. Between the trimmed V and J ends, which lost 0 bases and 0 bases, there was a span of 12 bases. The CDR3 length is 16 residues. This CDR3 reads CASSLGPGIMNTEAFF. The CDR3 region has the DNA TGTGCCAGCAGCTTGGGCCCAGGGATTATGAACACTGAAGCTTTCTTT.

This clonotype was found many times. CDR3 amino acids: CSVYGRMNTEAFF. The CDR3 nucleotides are TGCAGCGTTTATGGCAGGATGAACACTGAAGCTTTCTTT. This chain links TRBV29-1 with TRBJ1-1; no reliable D call. This CDR3 is built from 13 residues. Looked up from germline, CDR1 is SQVTM and CDR2 is ANQGSEA. Trimming removed 5 bases at V and 0 bases at J, with 10 bases between.

The chain links TRBV12-3 or TRBV12-4 to TRBJ1-2; 7 nucleotides agree with TRBD1. V gave up 3 bases and J gave up 6 bases; unmatched junction bases: 4. CDR3 length: 13 amino acids. This CDR3 reads CASSLTGFNGYTF. The CDR3 DNA is TGTGCCAGCAGTTTGACAGGGTTCAATGGCTACACCTTC.